The sequence of this T cell receptor beta chain was determined in a study of blood T cell repertoires in COVID-19. Across the whole study: Samples of COVID-19 (acute and convalescent) were obtained from the United States, Italy and Spain.

As handled by the study authors: Reference gene primer amplification yielded estimated nucleated cell counts. TCRdb's copy holds only in-frame clones and misses some; the assay was immunoSEQ multiplex PCR. That table gives V, J and clone size, and the DNA gave D and trimming. The profile shows roughly 200,000 clones, more than 75% of them singletons. Germline V CDR1 and CDR2: MDHEN, SYDVKM. The V and J ends lost 3 bases and 5 bases, in that order; junction bases with no gene match: 6. This CDR3 contains 15 residues. This clonotype originated in a man aged 40-49 years with active or convalescent COVID-19. The chain recombines TRBV28 with TRBJ2-2, with 7 nucleotides matching TRBD2. Sequencing was performed on peripheral blood. CDR3 in DNA: TGTGCCAGCAGTTTGCCGGGGGGTACAACCGGGGAGCTGTTTTTT. It translates to CASSLPGGTTGELFF.